These 22 T cell receptor beta chains originate from one sample sequenced in a study of siplizumab effects on memory and regulatory T cells. Only in-frame clones appear in the TCRdb table, and some are missing; sequencing was by immunoSEQ multiplex PCR. Altogether some 80,000 clones are present, just under 95% being singletons, with the ten largest covering around 20%. Sequenced sample: CD8+ T cells sorted from blood. These receptor sequences come from a human donor in good health.

Here the CDR3 DNA reads TGTGCCAGCAGTGAATCTCGGGTCTACACCTTC. Protein sequence: CASSESRVYTF. The gene calls are TRBV2 and TRBJ1-2; D unresolved. V lost 2 bases and J 10 bases, leaving 8 bases between the germline ends. This CDR3 is 11 amino acids long. CDR1 and CDR2 from the germline V gene are SNHLY and FYNNEI.

The chain has TRBV7-8 and TRBJ2-1; D gene ambiguous. CDR1 is SGHVS, CDR2 FQNEAQ, per germline. The CDR3 runs 10 residues. DNA for the CDR3: TGTGCATGGCGAAACAATGAGCAGTTCTTC. This translates into CAWRNNEQFF.

This chain joins TRBV5-5 and TRBJ2-3, with D maybe TRBD2 (6 bases). V was trimmed by 0 bases and J by 2 bases, leaving 13 bases between them. The germline V gene encodes CDR1 SGHKS and CDR2 YYEKEE (reference sequence). The CDR3 consists of 16 residues. CDR3 coding DNA: TGTGCCAGCAGCTTGGAATTGCGGGGAACCACAGATACGCAGTATTTT. Its translation: CASSLELRGTTDTQYF.

This sequence joins TRBV11-2 and TRBJ1-1, with TRBD1 identical over 7 bases. Unmatched junction bases numbered 10, after V lost 5 bases and J lost 4 bases. The V gene's germline CDR1 is SGHAT and CDR2 FQNNGV. CDR3 length: 15 residues. CDR3 sequence reads: CASSPLTGRATEAFF. CDR3 DNA: TGTGCCAGCAGCCCGTTGACAGGGCGGGCCACTGAAGCTTTCTTT. Combining the CDR3 with reference TRBV11-2 and TRBJ1-1 gives the whole variable domain EAGVAQSPRYKIIEKRQSVAFWCNPISGHATLYWYQQILGQGPKLLIQFQNNGVVDDSQLPKDRFSAERLKGVDSTLKIQPAKLEDSAVYLCASSPLTGRATEAFFGQGTRLTVV.

The chain has TRBV28 and TRBJ1-1; the D is unclear. Germline assignment: CDR1 MDHEN and CDR2 SYDVKM. The length of the CDR3 is 12 residues. Trimming shortened V by 2 bases and J by 7 bases, and 8 bases separated the two germline ends. CDR3 loop: CASSLARGEAFF. CDR3 DNA: TGTGCCAGCAGTTTAGCACGAGGTGAAGCTTTCTTT.

The CDR3 coding sequence is TGTGCCAGCAGCCCTAACGGGGACCACTCCTACGAGCAGTACTTC. Residues: CASSPNGDHSYEQYF. The chain couples TRBV7-8 to TRBJ2-7, with D perhaps given as TRBD1 or TRBD2 (5 bases each). CDR3 size: 15 residues. The germline gives CDR1 SGHVS, CDR2 FQNEAQ. The germline V and J ends were trimmed by 5 bases and 0 bases, with 14 bases remaining between them.

The chain uses TRBV27 and TRBJ2-1; 9 positions match TRBD2. The CDR3 has 15 amino acids. After removal of 0 bases from V and 4 bases from J, the junction contained 1 base not matched to a gene. Germline assignment: CDR1 MNHEY and CDR2 SMNVEV (reference sequence). The CDR3 DNA follows: TGTGCCAGCAGTTTATCGACTAGCGGATACAATGAGCAGTTCTTC. This gives the protein CASSLSTSGYNEQFF.

The V call is TRBV27, the J call TRBJ2-6; D ambiguous. The germline gives CDR1 MNHEY, CDR2 SMNVEV (reference sequence). The germline V and J ends were trimmed by 5 bases and 0 bases, with 17 bases remaining between them. The CDR3 covers 18 residues. The CDR3 is CASSKTGRHYSGANVLTF. The CDR3 DNA follows: TGTGCCAGCAGTAAAACCGGTAGACATTACTCTGGGGCCAACGTCCTGACTTTC.

The rearrangement joins TRBV7-3 to TRBJ2-2; perhaps TRBD1 as D (6 bases). From germline, CDR1 is SGHTA and CDR2 FQGTGA. This CDR3 is 14 amino acids long. Trimming pared 2 bases from V and 7 bases from J, leaving 11 bases between. The CDR3 DNA reads as TGTGCCAGCAGCTTACCACAGGGTGACGGGGAGCTGTTTTTT. The encoded protein is CASSLPQGDGELFF.

V gene TRBV10-3 combines with J gene TRBJ2-3, with 10 bases fitting TRBD2. The V gene's germline CDR1 is ENHRY and CDR2 SYGVKD. With 0 bases clipped from V and 6 bases from J, the junction kept 3 bases outside the gene matches. CDR3 size: 15 residues. The CDR3 region is CAISESLAGVDTQYF. Written as DNA, the CDR3 is TGTGCCATCAGTGAGTCGCTAGCGGGGGTGGATACGCAGTATTTT.

V and J are TRBV27 and TRBJ1-2; D gene uncertain. The CDR3 extends over 14 amino acids. Germline V gives CDR1 MNHEY, CDR2 SMNVEV (reference sequence). The ends were cut back, 8 bases at V and 1 base at J, with 14 bases in the middle. CDR3 DNA sequence: TGTGCCAGCCTGGGTCAGTCTCATAACTATGGCTACACCTTC. Protein product: CASLGQSHNYGYTF.

The chain carries TRBV9 and TRBJ2-3, with 7 bases identical to TRBD2. V was pared by 0 bases and J by 2 bases, with 3 bases of the junction left unmatched. The CDR3 is 15 amino acids. Germline loops: CDR1 SGDLS, CDR2 YYNGEE. The CDR3 nucleotides read TGTGCCAGCAGCGTAGGGCAGCGGGACACAGATACGCAGTATTTT. It translates to CASSVGQRDTDTQYF.

The V gene is TRBV5-6, the J gene TRBJ2-7; D gene ambiguous. Germline CDR1 SGHDT, CDR2 YYEEEE. The CDR3 covers 13 residues. Deletions cut 5 bases from V and 1 base from J, with 10 bases between. This CDR3 is CASSHDGSYEQYF. In nucleotides, the CDR3 is TGTGCCAGCAGTCACGACGGTTCCTACGAGCAGTACTTC.

The chain carries TRBV6-5 and TRBJ2-2, with 8 bases lining up with TRBD2. Germline loops: CDR1 MNHEY, CDR2 SVGAGI. The CDR3 length is 15 residues. Trimming cost V 7 bases and J 6 bases; bases outside gene matches: 10. CDR3 in amino acids: CASTLLAEGSGELFF. CDR3 bases: TGTGCCAGCACCTTACTAGCGGAGGGGTCCGGGGAGCTGTTTTTT.

V gene TRBV7-9 combines with J gene TRBJ2-7; TRBD1 agrees at 8 bases. V dropped 0 bases and J dropped 1; count of bases not matched to a gene: 5. The CDR3 contains 16 residues. The germline gives CDR1 SEHNR, CDR2 FQNEAQ (reference sequence). The CDR3 region has the DNA TGTGCCAGCAGCTTAGCGACAGGGGCAAGGTCCTACGAGCAGTACTTC. Translated, it gives CASSLATGARSYEQYF.

This chain links TRBV5-1 with TRBJ2-3; D is unclear. Per the germline V gene, CDR1 is SGHRS and CDR2 is YFSETQ. The CDR3 runs 15 residues. V lost 0 bases to trimming and J lost 6 bases, with 14 bases between them. In nucleotides, the CDR3 is TGCGCCAGCAGCTTGGAGGCTTTCCCCTTCGATACGCAGTATTTT. This gives the protein CASSLEAFPFDTQYF.

The chain is built from TRBV7-6 and TRBJ1-4; D ambiguous. Germline loops: CDR1 SGHVS, CDR2 FNYEAQ. The CDR3 runs to 13 residues. Trimming removed 5 bases at V and 7 bases at J, with 11 bases between. The CDR3 DNA is TGTGCCAGCAGCGACCGGGCAGGTGAAAAACTGTTTTTT. It translates to CASSDRAGEKLFF.

The chain joins TRBV6-1 to TRBJ2-1; D is perhaps TRBD2 (6 bases). V was pared by 3 bases and J by 10 bases, with 7 bases between. Germline assignment: CDR1 MNHNS and CDR2 SASEGT. The CDR3 extends over 11 amino acids. The CDR3, as DNA: TGTGCCAGCAGTGAGGGGAGGGAGCAGTTCTTC. This encodes CASSEGREQFF.

The gene calls are TRBV7-6 and TRBJ2-7; TRBD2 agrees at 12 bases. The CDR3 consists of 16 residues. V shed 5 bases, J shed 4 bases, and the junction held 9 bases outside the gene matches. Per germline, CDR1 SGHVS and CDR2 FNYEAQ. This CDR3 reads CASSPRLAGVDYEQYF. The CDR3 nucleotides read TGTGCCAGCAGCCCGAGACTAGCGGGAGTTGATTACGAGCAGTACTTC.

This CDR3 is CASSEVGTGTNEQFF. The DNA for the CDR3 is TGTGCCAGCAGCGAGGTCGGGACAGGGACGAATGAGCAGTTCTTC. The chain joins TRBV9 to TRBJ2-1; TRBD1 aligns across 9 bases. V lost 3 bases to trimming and J lost 7 bases; unmatched junction nucleotides: 8. CDR1 and CDR2 from the germline V gene are SGDLS and YYNGEE. The CDR3 length is 15 residues.

The chain combines TRBV5-4 with TRBJ2-1; D gene ambiguous. V lost 1 base and J 10 bases, leaving 9 bases between the germline ends. CDR1 is SGHNT and CDR2 is YYREEE in the germline V gene (reference sequence). The CDR3 has 12 amino acids. Here the CDR3 reads CASSLISREQFF. The CDR3 coding sequence is TGTGCCAGCAGCTTGATTTCCCGGGAGCAGTTCTTC.

To note about this clone: Other DNA sequences in the same sample also yield this CDR3. The chain uses TRBV19 and TRBJ1-1; D is unresolved. This CDR3 spans 12 amino acids. Germline lookup yields CDR1 LNHDA and CDR2 SQIVND (reference sequence). Trimming removed 5 bases at V and 1 base at J, with 5 bases between. CDR3 in DNA: TGTGCCAGTAGTTTGGGGAACACTGAAGCTTTCTTT. Residues: CASSLGNTEAFF.